The clone carrying this T cell receptor (beta chain) occurred a few times. Sequencing used immunoSEQ multiplex PCR; TCRdb keeps in-frame clones, though not all of them. The sample has 190,000 or so clones, over 80% seen once; the top ten hold 1.2%. The data belong to a study of blood T cell repertoires in COVID-19. The sample was PBMCs or T cells enriched from blood (not recorded which). This TCR derives from a man aged 25 to 45 who had recovered from COVID-19.

Here the CDR3 DNA reads TGTGCCAGCAGTGACGAGGCCGGGAGTATTAGAAAACTGTTTTTT. The encoded protein is CASSDEAGSIRKLFF. The V and J genes are TRBV6-4 and TRBJ1-4, with D unresolved. Trimming took off 2 bases at V and 10 bases at J, with 17 bases between the two ends. The length of the CDR3 is 15 residues. Germline V gives CDR1 MRHNA, CDR2 SNTAGT.